Reported below is one T cell receptor beta chain. These data originate in a study of blood T cell repertoires in COVID-19. Study information: Acute and convalescent COVID-19 specimens originated in the United States, Italy and Spain. PBMCs, B-cell-depleted T cells, or T cells provided the cDNA or gDNA that made up the material.

The CDR3 extends over 14 amino acids. Germline V gives CDR1 SGHVS, CDR2 FQNEAQ. J gave up 11 bases and V 3 bases, and 8 bases lay outside the gene matches. Original analysis: Amplification of reference gene primers provided the estimated nucleated cell counts. The protocol was immunoSEQ multiplex PCR, while the TCRdb copy is restricted to in-frame clones and leaves out a portion. V and J calls plus clone size are reproduced from that table; the DNA served to infer D and trimming. The sample consists of 250,000 to 350,000 clones, around 90% of them appearing once. Sequences were obtained from peripheral blood. The receptor comes from a man aged 18 to 30 with active or convalescent COVID-19. The chain employs TRBV7-8 and TRBJ2-1, with 9 bases identical to TRBD2. CDR3 nucleotides: TGTGCCAGCAGCTTGGGTCTAGCGGGACCGAAGCAGTTCTTC. The encoded protein is CASSLGLAGPKQFF.